This TCR beta chain originates from a study of T cells after yellow fever vaccination. TCRdb called the 5' RACE reads again in MiXCR, with one record for every CDR3 protein. Here the sample spans approximately 170,000 distinct CDR3 sequences, about 10% being singletons. The CDR3 totals 14 residues. Germline values: CDR1 MNHEY, CDR2 SVGEGT. V was pared by 6 bases and J by 4 bases, with 8 bases of the junction left unmatched. This rearrangement joins TRBV6-2 or TRBV6-3 to TRBJ2-5; TRBD1 agrees at 7 bases. The sequence derives from a young man who received the YFV17D yellow fever vaccine. Sequences were derived from CD8+ T cells sorted from PBMCs, sampled 15 days after the yellow fever booster vaccination. Written as DNA, the CDR3 is TGTGCCAGCAGCCTGACAGGGAATTTAGAGACCCAGTACTTC. Protein sequence: CASSLTGNLETQYF.